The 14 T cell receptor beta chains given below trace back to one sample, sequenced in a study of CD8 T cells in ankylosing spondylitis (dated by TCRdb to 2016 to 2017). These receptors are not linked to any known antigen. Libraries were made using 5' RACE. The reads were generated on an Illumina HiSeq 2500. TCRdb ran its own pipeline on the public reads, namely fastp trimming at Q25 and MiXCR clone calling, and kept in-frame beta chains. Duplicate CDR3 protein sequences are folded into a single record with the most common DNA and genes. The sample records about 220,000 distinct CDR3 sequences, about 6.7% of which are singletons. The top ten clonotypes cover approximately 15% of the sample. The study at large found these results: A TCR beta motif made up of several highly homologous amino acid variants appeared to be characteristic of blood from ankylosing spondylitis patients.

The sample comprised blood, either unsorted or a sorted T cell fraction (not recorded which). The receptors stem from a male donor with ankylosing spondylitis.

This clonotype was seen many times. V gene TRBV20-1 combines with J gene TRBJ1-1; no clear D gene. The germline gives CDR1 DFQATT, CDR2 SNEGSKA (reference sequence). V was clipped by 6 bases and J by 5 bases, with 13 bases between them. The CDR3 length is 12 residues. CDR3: CSAGSSGTEAFF. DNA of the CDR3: TGCAGTGCGGGATCGAGTGGGACTGAAGCTTTCTTT.

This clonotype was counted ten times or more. The CDR3 protein is CASSLVPGATDTQYF. The CDR3, as DNA: TGTGCCAGCAGCTTAGTGCCCGGAGCCACAGATACGCAGTATTTT. This chain connects TRBV7-9 to TRBJ2-3, with D uncertain. V was trimmed by 1 base and J by 2 bases, leaving 10 bases between them. In germline, CDR1 is SEHNR, CDR2 FQNEAQ (reference sequence). This CDR3 spans 15 amino acids.

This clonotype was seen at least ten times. The CDR3 sequence: CASSQWVGGRNEQFF. CDR3 bases: TGTGCCAGCAGCCAGTGGGTGGGGGGTAGAAATGAGCAGTTCTTC. The chain combines TRBV7-8 with TRBJ2-1; possible D gene TRBD2, 6 bases. This CDR3 spans 15 amino acids. In germline, CDR1 is SGHVS, CDR2 FQNEAQ. Trimming cost V 5 bases and J 7 bases, with 18 bases left between them.

The CDR3 is CASSSRAHRRQETQYF. The DNA of the CDR3 is TGTGCCAGCAGCTCCCGCGCTCACAGGCGACAAGAGACCCAGTACTTC. The chain uses TRBV5-6 and TRBJ2-5; a weak D match, TRBD1 (5 bases). The CDR3 spans 16 residues. The germline V and J ends were trimmed by 3 bases and 2 bases, with 17 bases remaining between them. Germline lookup yields CDR1 SGHDT and CDR2 YYEEEE.

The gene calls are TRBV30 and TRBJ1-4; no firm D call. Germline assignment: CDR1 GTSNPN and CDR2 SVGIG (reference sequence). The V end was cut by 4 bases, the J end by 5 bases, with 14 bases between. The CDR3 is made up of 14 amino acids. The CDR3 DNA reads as TGTGCCTGGACCGTTGCCTCCTTGAATGAAAAACTGTTTTTT. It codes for CAWTVASLNEKLFF.

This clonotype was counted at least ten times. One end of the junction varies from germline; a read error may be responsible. The CDR3 nucleotides are TGTGCCAGCAGTTTAGGGGGGACTAATGAAAAACTGTTTTTT. Residues: CASSLGGTNEKLFF. The V call is TRBV7-9, the J call TRBJ1-4; a weak D match, TRBD1 (6 bases). CDR3 length: 14 residues. Per the germline V gene, CDR1 is SEHNR and CDR2 is FQNEAQ (reference sequence).

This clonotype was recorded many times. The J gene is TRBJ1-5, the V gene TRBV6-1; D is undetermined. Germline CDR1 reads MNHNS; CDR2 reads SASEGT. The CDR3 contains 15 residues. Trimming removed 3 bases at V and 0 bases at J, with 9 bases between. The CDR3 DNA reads TGTGCCAGCAGTGATGGTGCGTATAGCAATCAGCCCCAGCATTTT. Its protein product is CASSDGAYSNQPQHF.

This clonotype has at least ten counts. As DNA, the CDR3 is TGTGCCAGCAGCGTAGAGTGGCGGGAGGCCTACAATGAGCAGTTCTTC. This encodes CASSVEWREAYNEQFF. V and J are TRBV9 and TRBJ2-1; 8 bases map to TRBD2. The CDR3 has 16 amino acids. The ends lost 0 bases at V and 2 bases at J; junction bases unmatched: 4. Germline CDR1 and CDR2: SGDLS and YYNGEE.

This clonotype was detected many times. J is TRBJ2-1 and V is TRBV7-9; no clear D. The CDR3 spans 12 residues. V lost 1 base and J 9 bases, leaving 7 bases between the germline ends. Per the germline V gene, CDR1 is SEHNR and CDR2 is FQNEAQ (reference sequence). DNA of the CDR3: TGTGCCAGCAGCTTAGGGAACTCTGAGCAGTTCTTC. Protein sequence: CASSLGNSEQFF.

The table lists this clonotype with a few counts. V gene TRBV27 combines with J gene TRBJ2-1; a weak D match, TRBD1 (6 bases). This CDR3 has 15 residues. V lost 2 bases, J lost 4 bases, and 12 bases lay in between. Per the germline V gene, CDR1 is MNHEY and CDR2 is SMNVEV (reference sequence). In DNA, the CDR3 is TGTGCCAGCAGTTTAGGCAGGGGCAAATACAATGAGCAGTTCTTC. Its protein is CASSLGRGKYNEQFF.

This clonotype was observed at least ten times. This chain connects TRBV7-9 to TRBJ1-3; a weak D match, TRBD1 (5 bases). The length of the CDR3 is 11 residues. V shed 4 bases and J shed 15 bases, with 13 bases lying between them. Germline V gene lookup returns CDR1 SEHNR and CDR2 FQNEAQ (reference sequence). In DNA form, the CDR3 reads TGTGCCAGCAGCTCGGGACCGCCGGGATATTTT. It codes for CASSSGPPGYF.

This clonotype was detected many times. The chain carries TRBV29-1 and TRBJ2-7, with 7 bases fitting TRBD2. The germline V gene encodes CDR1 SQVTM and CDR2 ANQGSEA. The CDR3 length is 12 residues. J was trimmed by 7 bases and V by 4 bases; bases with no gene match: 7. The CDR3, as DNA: TGCAGCGTTGGGGGAGGGATATCGGAGCAGTACTTC. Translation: CSVGGGISEQYF.

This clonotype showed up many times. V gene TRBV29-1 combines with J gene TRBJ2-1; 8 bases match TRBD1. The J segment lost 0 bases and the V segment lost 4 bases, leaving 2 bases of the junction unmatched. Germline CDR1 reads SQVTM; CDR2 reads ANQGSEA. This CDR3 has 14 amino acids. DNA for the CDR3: TGCAGCGTTGGGACAGGGAGCTCCTACAATGAGCAGTTCTTC. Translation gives CSVGTGSSYNEQFF.

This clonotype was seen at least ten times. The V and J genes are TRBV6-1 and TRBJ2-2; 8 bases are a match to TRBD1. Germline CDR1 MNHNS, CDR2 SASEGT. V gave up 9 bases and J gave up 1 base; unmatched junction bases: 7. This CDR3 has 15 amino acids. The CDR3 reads CASVAGTGNTGELFF. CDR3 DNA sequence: TGTGCCAGTGTCGCCGGGACAGGGAACACCGGGGAGCTGTTTTTT.